A single sample gave rise to the 19 T cell receptor beta chains below, sequenced in a study of blood T cell repertoires in COVID-19. Method: immunoSEQ multiplex PCR; TCRdb's copy keeps in-frame clones and lacks some. This table has about 190,000 clones, around 85% appearing once. Input material: peripheral blood. The receptors derive from a man between 65 and 85 years old with active or convalescent COVID-19.

This clone has just one count. This sequence joins TRBV2 and TRBJ2-3; D is perhaps TRBD2 (6 bases). Germline V gives CDR1 SNHLY, CDR2 FYNNEI. With 5 bases removed from V and 12 bases from J, the gap between germline ends came to 18 bases. The CDR3 covers 13 residues. CDR3 sequence: CASSKGEALAQYF. The CDR3 DNA sequence: TGTGCCAGCAGTAAAGGGGAGGCCCTGGCTCAGTATTTT.

The J gene is TRBJ1-3, the V gene TRBV30; no clear D. This CDR3 contains 16 residues. From germline, CDR1 is GTSNPN and CDR2 SVGIG (reference sequence). V lost 3 bases to trimming and J lost 0 bases, with 15 bases between them. The CDR3 bases are TGTGCCTGGAGGATTGGCAGGCAGTCCTCTGGAAACACCATATATTTT. Its translation is CAWRIGRQSSGNTIYF.

The rearrangement uses TRBV10-3 and TRBJ2-1, with 8 nucleotides matching TRBD2. V trimming: 0 bases; J trimming: 9 bases; junction bases outside the gene matches: 16. The CDR3 loop spans 18 amino acids. Germline loops: CDR1 ENHRY, CDR2 SYGVKD. The DNA for the CDR3 is TGTGCCATCAGTGAGTCGAGGTCGGGACCTCTAGCGGGTACTGAGCAGTTCTTC. Translation gives CAISESRSGPLAGTEQFF.

This clone was seen once. The gene calls are TRBV5-4 and TRBJ2-2; 8 bases align to TRBD1. Germline V gives CDR1 SGHNT, CDR2 YYREEE (reference sequence). Losses at the gene ends were 4 bases for V and 8 bases for J; bases not matched to a gene: 7. The CDR3 extends over 14 amino acids. The DNA of the CDR3 is TGTGCCAGCAGCCTAGGGACAGGCACGGGGGAGCTGTTTTTT. Its translation is CASSLGTGTGELFF.

This sequence joins TRBV27 and TRBJ1-2; D unresolved. V was trimmed by 0 bases and J by 8 bases, leaving 13 bases between them. The CDR3 consists of 14 residues. Germline CDR1 is MNHEY and CDR2 is SMNVEV (reference sequence). The CDR3 nucleotides are TGTGCCAGCAGTTTATCATTTCGGCTGGAGGGCTACACCTTC. It translates to CASSLSFRLEGYTF.

The chain combines TRBV6-1 with TRBJ2-1; TRBD1 aligns across 9 bases. The CDR3 spans 16 residues. V gave up 4 bases and J gave up 10 bases; unmatched junction bases: 14. Germline-derived CDR1 and CDR2 are MNHNS and SASEGT. The CDR3, as DNA: TGTGCCAGCAGTGGCCCTGGGACAGGGCCGTGGCGGGAGCAGTTCTTC. The encoded protein is CASSGPGTGPWREQFF.

The chain carries TRBV10-3 and TRBJ2-5, with a weak D call TRBD2 (5 bases). Trimming shortened V by 9 bases and J by 5 bases, and 13 bases separated the two germline ends. The germline V gene has CDR1 ENHRY and CDR2 SYGVKD. The CDR3 contains 12 residues. CDR3: CAIGLQEETQYF. Here the CDR3 DNA reads TGTGCCATAGGACTCCAGGAGGAGACCCAGTACTTC.

The gene calls are TRBV19 and TRBJ2-3; D may be TRBD2 (7 bases). CDR1 is LNHDA and CDR2 is SQIVND in the germline V gene (reference sequence). The CDR3 totals 16 residues. The V end lost 7 bases, the J end lost 1 base, and 18 bases lay between the germline ends. CDR3 protein: CASTKGGEVGTDTQYF. The CDR3 bases are TGTGCCAGTACCAAGGGGGGGGAGGTGGGCACAGATACGCAGTATTTT.

This clone turned up a few times. The chain uses TRBV28 and TRBJ1-6, with 7 positions matching TRBD1. Germline-derived CDR1 and CDR2 are MDHEN and SYDVKM. V lost 3 bases and J lost 9; bases outside the gene matches: 5. This CDR3 spans 14 amino acids. The CDR3: CASSLQNRGSPLHF. CDR3 coding DNA: TGTGCCAGCAGTTTGCAGAACAGGGGTTCACCCCTCCACTTT. Drawing the rest from reference TRBV28 and TRBJ1-6, the complete variable domain is DVKVTQSSRYLVKRTGEKVFLECVQDMDHENMFWYRQDPGLGLRLIYFSYDVKMKEKGDIPEGYSVSREKKERFSLILESASTNQTSMYLCASSLQNRGSPLHFGNGTRLTVT.

This clone appeared a few times. V usage is TRBV28 and J usage is TRBJ1-2; possible D gene TRBD1, 5 bases. The CDR3 runs 15 residues. Trimming removed 5 bases from V and 1 base from J, with 14 bases in between. The germline V gene encodes CDR1 MDHEN and CDR2 SYDVKM. The CDR3 coding sequence is TGTGCCAGCAGTCAACCAGGGAGGGATAACTATGGCTACACCTTC. Translation gives CASSQPGRDNYGYTF.

This sequence joins TRBV3-1 (or the pseudogene TRBV3-2) and TRBJ2-5, with TRBD1 as a possible D gene (6 bases). The germline gives CDR1 LGHDT, CDR2 YNNKEL (reference sequence). This CDR3 is built from 14 residues. Trimming shortened V by 8 bases and J by 2 bases, and 15 bases separated the two germline ends. The DNA of the CDR3 is TGTGCCAGCTGGCGCGATACAGGGCAAGAGACCCAGTACTTC. Its translation is CASWRDTGQETQYF.

This rearrangement joins TRBV6-5 to TRBJ1-5; D is unresolved. This CDR3 has 14 amino acids. The V gene lost 4 bases and the J gene lost 2 bases, with 9 bases spanning the gap. Germline lookup yields CDR1 MNHEY and CDR2 SVGAGI. CDR3 nucleotides: TGTGCCAGCAGTTTCGGGCGGGGCAATCAGCCCCAGCATTTT. Amino acid sequence: CASSFGRGNQPQHF.

The chain couples TRBV2 to TRBJ1-1; TRBD1 agrees at 9 bases. Germline values: CDR1 SNHLY, CDR2 FYNNEI. Trimming removed 6 bases from V and 10 bases from J; junction bases left unmatched: 3. The CDR3 spans 11 residues. CDR3 DNA sequence: TGTGCCAGCAGGACGGGACAGGGAGCTTTCTTT. Amino acids: CASRTGQGAFF.

The V and J genes are TRBV19 and TRBJ2-3; weak D call: TRBD2 (5 bases). V lost 3 bases, J lost 6 bases, and 10 bases lay in between. CDR1 and CDR2 from the germline V gene are LNHDA and SQIVND (reference sequence). CDR3 length: 13 residues. CDR3 sequence (DNA): TGTGCCAGTAGTATTTTGGGAGTGGATACGCAGTATTTT. Its protein is CASSILGVDTQYF.

V gene TRBV21-1 combines with J gene TRBJ1-5; the table calls TRBD1, which could not be checked here. TRBV21-1 is a known pseudogene. This CDR3 is 13 amino acids long. The CDR3 DNA is TGTGCCCCAGCCGGACACACTCATCAGCCCCAGCATTTT. This gives the protein CAPAGHTHQPQHF.

The J gene is TRBJ2-3, the V gene TRBV29-1; possibly TRBD2 for D (5 bases). The CDR3 is made up of 12 amino acids. Trimming stripped 3 bases from V and 6 bases from J, with 10 bases between. Germline loops: CDR1 SQVTM, CDR2 ANQGSEA. CDR3 residues: CSVDRTRDTQYF. CDR3 sequence (DNA): TGCAGCGTTGACAGGACTCGGGATACGCAGTATTTT.

The rearrangement links TRBV21-1 to TRBJ2-7; the DNA was not compared with TRBD2, the D call given in the table. TRBV21-1 is listed as a pseudogene. The CDR3 extends over 14 amino acids. The CDR3 DNA follows: TGTGCCAGCAGCAAACCGACCGACTTCTACGAGCAGTACTTC. Amino acid sequence: CASSKPTDFYEQYF.

The rearrangement uses TRBV19 and TRBJ2-3; D is perhaps TRBD1 (6 bases). The CDR3 contains 13 residues. V shed 5 bases and J shed 4 bases, with 10 bases lying between them. Germline V gene sequence: CDR1 LNHDA, CDR2 SQIVND (reference sequence). CDR3 nucleotide sequence: TGTGCCAGTAGTTACAGGGTTGCAGATACGCAGTATTTT. It is translated as CASSYRVADTQYF. The variable domain in full, completed from reference TRBV19 and TRBJ2-3, reads DGGITQSPKYLFRKEGQNVTLSCEQNLNHDAMYWYRQDPGQGLRLIYYSQIVNDFQKGDIAEGYSVSREKKESFPLTVTSAQKNPTAFYLCASSYRVADTQYFGPGTRLTVL.

J is TRBJ2-3 and V is TRBV1; the tabulated D call, TRBD2, remains unverified against the DNA. TRBV1 is labeled a pseudogene. The CDR3 is made up of 12 amino acids. CDR3 protein: CTSSHRSDTQYF. The CDR3 region has the DNA TGCACCAGCAGCCATAGATCAGATACGCAGTATTTT.